This T cell receptor beta chain was captured by sequencing in a study of post-analysis software for immune sequencing data. Broader study findings: TRBV5-6, TRBV5-1 and TRBV20-1 belonged to a set of about five TRBV segments that were more frequent in patients than controls.

Every TCR beta cDNA library bore unique molecular identifiers. TCRdb fed the PCR reads into MiXCR, producing one record per CDR3 protein. The sample contains 450,000 to 700,000 distinct CDR3 sequences, roughly two fifths of which appear only once. V lost 6 bases, J lost 1 base, and 6 bases stayed unmatched. This CDR3 is built from 15 residues. This clonotype was seen at least ten times. The antigen remains unidentified. The origin of this receptor is a girl aged 5 to 17 with multiple sclerosis. The rearrangement joins TRBV12-3 or TRBV12-4 to TRBJ2-3; 8 bases fit TRBD2. Sequenced material: blood. CDR3: CASSPGRGGTDTQYF. CDR3 nucleotides: TGTGCCAGCAGCCCAGGGCGGGGGGGCACAGATACGCAGTATTTT.